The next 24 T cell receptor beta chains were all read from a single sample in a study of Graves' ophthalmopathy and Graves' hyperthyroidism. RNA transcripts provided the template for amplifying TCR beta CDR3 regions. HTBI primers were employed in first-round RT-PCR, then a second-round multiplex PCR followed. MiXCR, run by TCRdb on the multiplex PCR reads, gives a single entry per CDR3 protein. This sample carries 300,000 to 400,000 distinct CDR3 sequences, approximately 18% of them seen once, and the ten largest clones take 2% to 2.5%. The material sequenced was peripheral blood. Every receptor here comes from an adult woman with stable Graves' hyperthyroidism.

CDR3 nucleotides: TGTGCCAGCAACGAAAGCGGGAACTACGAGCAGTACTTC. The encoded protein is CASNESGNYEQYF. The rearrangement joins TRBV28 to TRBJ2-7; 7 bases agree with TRBD2. Germline V gene sequence: CDR1 MDHEN, CDR2 SYDVKM. V dropped 7 bases and J dropped 3; count of bases not matched to a gene: 6. This CDR3 is built from 13 residues.

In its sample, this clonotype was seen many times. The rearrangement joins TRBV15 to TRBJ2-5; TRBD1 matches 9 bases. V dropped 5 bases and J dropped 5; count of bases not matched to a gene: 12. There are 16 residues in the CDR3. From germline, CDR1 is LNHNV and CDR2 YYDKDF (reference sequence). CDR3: CATSGRTGETAETQYF. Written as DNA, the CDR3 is TGTGCCACCAGCGGTAGGACAGGGGAGACGGCGGAGACCCAGTACTTC.

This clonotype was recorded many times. The CDR3 loop reads CSVEGEATTGELFF. The CDR3 DNA follows: TGCAGCGTTGAAGGAGAGGCGACTACCGGGGAGCTGTTTTTT. This chain links TRBV29-1 with TRBJ2-2; D ambiguous. The germline gives CDR1 SQVTM, CDR2 ANQGSEA. CDR3 length: 14 residues. The V gene lost 1 base and the J gene lost 5 bases, with 11 bases spanning the gap.

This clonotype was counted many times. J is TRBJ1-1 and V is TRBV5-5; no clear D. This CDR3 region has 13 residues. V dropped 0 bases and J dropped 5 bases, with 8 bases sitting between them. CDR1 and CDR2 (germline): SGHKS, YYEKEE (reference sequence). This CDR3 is CASSLARITEAFF. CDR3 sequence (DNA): TGTGCCAGCAGCTTGGCCCGGATAACTGAAGCTTTCTTT.

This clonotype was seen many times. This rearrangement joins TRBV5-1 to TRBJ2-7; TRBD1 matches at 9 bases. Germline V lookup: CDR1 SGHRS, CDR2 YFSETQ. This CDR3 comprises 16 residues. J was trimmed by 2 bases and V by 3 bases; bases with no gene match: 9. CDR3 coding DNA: TGCGCCAGCAGCTCGGACTCCGGGACAGGGACCTACGAGCAGTACTTC. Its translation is CASSSDSGTGTYEQYF.

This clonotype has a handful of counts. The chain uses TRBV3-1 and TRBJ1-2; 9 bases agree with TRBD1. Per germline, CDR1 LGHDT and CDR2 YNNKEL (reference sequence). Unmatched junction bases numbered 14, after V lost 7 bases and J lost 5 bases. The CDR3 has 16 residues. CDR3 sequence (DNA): TGTGCCAGCATCGGGACAGGGATCGGGGGTGGGTATGGCTACACCTTC. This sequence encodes CASIGTGIGGGYGYTF.

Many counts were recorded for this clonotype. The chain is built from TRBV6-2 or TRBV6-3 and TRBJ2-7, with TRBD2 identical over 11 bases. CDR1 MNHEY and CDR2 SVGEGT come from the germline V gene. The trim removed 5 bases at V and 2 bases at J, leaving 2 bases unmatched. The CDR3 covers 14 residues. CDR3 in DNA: TGTGCCAGCAGTACTAGCGGGAGCGCCTACGAGCAGTACTTC. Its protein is CASSTSGSAYEQYF.

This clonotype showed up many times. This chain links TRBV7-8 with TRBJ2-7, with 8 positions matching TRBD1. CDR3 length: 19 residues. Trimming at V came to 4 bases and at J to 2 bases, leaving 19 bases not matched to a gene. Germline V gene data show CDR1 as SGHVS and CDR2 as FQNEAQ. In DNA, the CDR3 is TGTGCCAGCAGCTCAGTGCGAAAAGACTACGACAGGGGACCCTACGAGCAGTACTTC. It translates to CASSSVRKDYDRGPYEQYF.

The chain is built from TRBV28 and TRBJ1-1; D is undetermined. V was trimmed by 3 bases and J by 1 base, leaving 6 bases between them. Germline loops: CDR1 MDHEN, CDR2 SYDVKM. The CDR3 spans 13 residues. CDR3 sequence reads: CASSFPKNTEAFF. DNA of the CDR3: TGTGCCAGCAGTTTCCCCAAGAACACTGAAGCTTTCTTT.

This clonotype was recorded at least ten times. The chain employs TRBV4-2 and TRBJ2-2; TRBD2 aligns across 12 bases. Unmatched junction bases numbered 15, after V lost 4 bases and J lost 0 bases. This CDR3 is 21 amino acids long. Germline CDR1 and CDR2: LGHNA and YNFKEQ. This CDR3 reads CASSPSTWTSGMLTNTGELFF. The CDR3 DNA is TGTGCCAGCAGCCCATCTACGTGGACTAGCGGGATGTTGACGAACACCGGGGAGCTGTTTTTT.

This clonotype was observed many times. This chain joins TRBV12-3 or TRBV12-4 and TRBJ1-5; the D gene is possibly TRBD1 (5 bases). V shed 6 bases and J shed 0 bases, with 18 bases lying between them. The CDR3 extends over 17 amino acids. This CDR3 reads CASSPATAVYSNQPQHF. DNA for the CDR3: TGTGCCAGCAGCCCGGCGACAGCCGTTTATAGCAATCAGCCCCAGCATTTT.

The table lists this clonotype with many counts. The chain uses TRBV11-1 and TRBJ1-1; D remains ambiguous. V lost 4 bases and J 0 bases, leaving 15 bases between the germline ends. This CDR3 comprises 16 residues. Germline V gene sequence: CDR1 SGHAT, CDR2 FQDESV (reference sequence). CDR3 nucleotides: TGTGCCAGCAGCTCCCGACGGACGCATATGAACACTGAAGCTTTCTTT. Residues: CASSSRRTHMNTEAFF.

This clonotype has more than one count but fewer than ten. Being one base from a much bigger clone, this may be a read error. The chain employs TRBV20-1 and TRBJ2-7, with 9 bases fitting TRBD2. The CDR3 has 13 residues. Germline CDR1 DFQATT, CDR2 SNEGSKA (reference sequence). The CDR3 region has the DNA TGCGGTGCTAGATTGGGACTAGCTAGCGAGCAGTACTTC. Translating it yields CGARLGLASEQYF.

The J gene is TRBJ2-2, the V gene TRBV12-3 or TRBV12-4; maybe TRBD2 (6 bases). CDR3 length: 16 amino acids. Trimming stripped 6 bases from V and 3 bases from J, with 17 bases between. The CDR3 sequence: CASSFDGGSYTGELFF. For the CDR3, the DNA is TGTGCCAGCAGCTTTGACGGAGGGTCCTACACCGGGGAGCTGTTTTTT.

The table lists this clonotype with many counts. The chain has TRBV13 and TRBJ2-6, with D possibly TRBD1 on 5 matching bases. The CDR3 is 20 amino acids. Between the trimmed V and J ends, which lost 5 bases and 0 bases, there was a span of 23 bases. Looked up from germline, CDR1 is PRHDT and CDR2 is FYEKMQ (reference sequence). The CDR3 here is CASSDFHGHLPLSGANVLTF. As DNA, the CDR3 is TGTGCCAGCAGCGACTTCCACGGACACCTCCCCCTCTCTGGGGCCAACGTCCTGACTTTC.

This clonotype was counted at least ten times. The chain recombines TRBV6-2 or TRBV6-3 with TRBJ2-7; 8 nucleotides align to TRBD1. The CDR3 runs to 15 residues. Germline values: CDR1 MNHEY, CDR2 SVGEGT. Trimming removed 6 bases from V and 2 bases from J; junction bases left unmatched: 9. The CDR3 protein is CASSLTGANTYEQYF. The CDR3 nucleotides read TGTGCCAGCAGCTTGACAGGGGCTAACACCTACGAGCAGTACTTC.

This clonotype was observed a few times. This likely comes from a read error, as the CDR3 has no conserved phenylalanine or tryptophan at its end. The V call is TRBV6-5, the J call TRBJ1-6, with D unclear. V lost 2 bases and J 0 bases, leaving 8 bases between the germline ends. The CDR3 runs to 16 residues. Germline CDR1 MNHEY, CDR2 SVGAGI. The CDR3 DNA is TGTGCCAGCAGTTACGGCCCGAGCTCCTATAATTCACCCCTCCACCTT. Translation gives CASSYGPSSYNSPLHL.

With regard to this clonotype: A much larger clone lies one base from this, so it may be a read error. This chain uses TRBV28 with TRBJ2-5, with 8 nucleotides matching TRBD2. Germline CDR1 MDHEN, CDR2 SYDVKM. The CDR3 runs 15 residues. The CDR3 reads CASNSGGGSQETKYF. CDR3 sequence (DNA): TGTGCCAGCAACTCAGGCGGGGGGTCCCAAGAGACCAAGTACTTC.

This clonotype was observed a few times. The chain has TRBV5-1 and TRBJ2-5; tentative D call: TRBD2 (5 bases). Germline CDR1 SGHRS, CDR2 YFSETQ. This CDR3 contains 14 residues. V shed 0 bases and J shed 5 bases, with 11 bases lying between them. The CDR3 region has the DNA TGCGCCAGCAGCTTGGCCCCCGCGGGTGAGACCCAGTACTTC. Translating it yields CASSLAPAGETQYF.

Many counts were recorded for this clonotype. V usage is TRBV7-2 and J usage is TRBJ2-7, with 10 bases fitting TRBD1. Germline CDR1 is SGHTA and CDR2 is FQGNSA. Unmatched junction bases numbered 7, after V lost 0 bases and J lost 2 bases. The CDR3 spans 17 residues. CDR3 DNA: TGTGCCAGCAGCTTAGCCAGGACAGGGGGGAAAACCTACGAGCAGTACTTC. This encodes CASSLARTGGKTYEQYF.

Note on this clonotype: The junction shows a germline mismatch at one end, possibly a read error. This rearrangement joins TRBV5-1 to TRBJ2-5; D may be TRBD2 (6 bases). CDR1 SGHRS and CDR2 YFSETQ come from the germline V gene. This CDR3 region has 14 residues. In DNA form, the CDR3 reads TGCGCCAGCAGCACCGCGTTAGGAGGGGAGACCCTGTACTTC. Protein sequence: CASSTALGGETLYF. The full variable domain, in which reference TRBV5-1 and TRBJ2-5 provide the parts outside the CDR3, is KAGVTQTPRYLIKTRGQQVTLSCSPISGHRSVSWYQQTPGQGLQFLFEYFSETQRNKGNFPGRFSGRQFSNSRSEMNVSTLELGDSALYLCASSTALGGETLYFGPGTRLLVL.

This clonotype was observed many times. In DNA, the CDR3 is TGTGCCAGTACCTTCCCTAGCGGGAGGGCCGGTGGCACCGGGGAGCTGTTTTTT. Its translation is CASTFPSGRAGGTGELFF. The V call is TRBV19, the J call TRBJ2-2, with 12 nucleotides matching TRBD2. The germline gives CDR1 LNHDA, CDR2 SQIVND (reference sequence). CDR3 length: 18 residues. Trimming cost V 7 bases and J 4 bases; bases outside gene matches: 13.

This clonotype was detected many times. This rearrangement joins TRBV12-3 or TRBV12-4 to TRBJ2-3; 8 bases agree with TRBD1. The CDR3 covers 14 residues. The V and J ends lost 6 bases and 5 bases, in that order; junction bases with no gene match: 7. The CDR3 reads CASSDRGRGDTQYF. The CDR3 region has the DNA TGTGCCAGCAGCGACAGGGGCAGAGGAGATACGCAGTATTTT.

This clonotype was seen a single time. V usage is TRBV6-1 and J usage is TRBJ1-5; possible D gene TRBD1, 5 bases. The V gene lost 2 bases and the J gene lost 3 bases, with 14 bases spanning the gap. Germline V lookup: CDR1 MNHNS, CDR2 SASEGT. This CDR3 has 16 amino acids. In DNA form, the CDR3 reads TGTGCCAGCAGTGAAAAGGCGGCAGGGCCCAATCAGCCCCAGCATTTT. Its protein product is CASSEKAAGPNQPQHF.